The following is a TCR beta chain sequence with its context. The sample comes from a study of blood T cell repertoires in COVID-19. Those enrolled, adults aged roughly 18 to 95 years, came from 20 to 25 US areas. Researchers sorted participants into cohorts using their self-reported clinical history. Resolution of symptoms, clearance, or two negative PCRs was present in recovered Cohort 3 donors. The V gene end was trimmed by 2 bases and the J gene end by 4 bases; junction bases not matched to a gene: 5. Looked up from germline, CDR1 is WNHNN and CDR2 is SYGVQD (reference sequence). There are 15 residues in the CDR3. Original methodology: Amplification with reference gene primers provided the estimates of nucleated cell counts. Profiled with immunoSEQ multiplex PCR; TCRdb holds only in-frame clones, not every one. V, J and clone size reflect that table, while D and trimming were determined from the DNA. Of about 300,000 clones in the sample, approximately 90% were seen once.

The rearrangement uses TRBV10-1 and TRBJ2-3; 8 bases align to TRBD1. Sequenced input: PBMCs or T cells enriched from blood (not recorded which). The origin of this receptor is a woman in her 30s who had recovered from COVID-19. CDR3 nucleotides: TGCGCCAGCAGTGAGGCCGGACAGGGATCAGATACGCAGTATTTT. Translated, it gives CASSEAGQGSDTQYF.